What follows are 26 T cell receptor beta chains derived from one specimen sequenced in a study of cytomegalovirus exposure and HLA in healthy donors. Method: immunoSEQ multiplex PCR; TCRdb's copy keeps in-frame clones and lacks some. The table lists roughly 150,000 clones, roughly 84% of them singletons. Source material: PBMCs. These TCRs come from a man under 40 in good health and CMV-seropositive.

This clone was recorded only once. This sequence joins TRBV4-1 and TRBJ2-3; a weak D match, TRBD2 (6 bases). CDR1 is MGHRA and CDR2 is YSYEKL in the germline V gene. Between the trimmed V and J ends, which lost 3 bases and 7 bases, there was a span of 20 bases. This CDR3 has 16 residues. The DNA of the CDR3 is TGCGCCAGCAGCCAGCGATTGGCGGGGCCTAGGTATACGCAGTATTTT. Translating gives CASSQRLAGPRYTQYF.

The rearrangement links TRBV7-9 to TRBJ2-5, with 7 positions matching TRBD1. Per germline, CDR1 SEHNR and CDR2 FQNEAQ (reference sequence). V lost 6 bases, J lost 4 bases, and 5 bases stayed unmatched. The CDR3 has 13 residues. The CDR3 DNA sequence: TGTGCCAGCAGACAACAGGGGCGAGAGACCCAGTACTTC. The encoded protein is CASRQQGRETQYF. The full variable domain, in which reference TRBV7-9 and TRBJ2-5 provide the parts outside the CDR3, is DTGVSQNPRHKITKRGQNVTFRCDPISEHNRLYWYRQTLGQGPEFLTYFQNEAQLEKSRLLSDRFSAERPKGSFSTLEIQRTEQGDSAMYLCASRQQGRETQYFGPGTRLLVL.

This clone was seen a few times. This chain connects TRBV18 to TRBJ1-4, with D unclear. CDR3 length: 15 residues. Germline loops: CDR1 KGHSH, CDR2 LQKENI. The germline V and J ends were trimmed by 3 bases and 8 bases, with 16 bases remaining between them. CDR3 nucleotides: TGTGCCAGCTCACCCTCAAGACCGGGAGCGGAAAAACTGTTTTTT. As protein: CASSPSRPGAEKLFF. Together with reference TRBV18 and TRBJ1-4, the CDR3 gives the full variable domain: NAGVMQNPRHLVRRRGQEARLRCSPMKGHSHVYWYRQLPEEGLKFMVYLQKENIIDESGMPKERFSAEFPKEGPSILRIQQVVRGDSAAYFCASSPSRPGAEKLFFGSGTQLSVL.

With regard to this clone: This CDR3 is also generated by other DNA sequences in the sample. The chain employs TRBV7-2 and TRBJ2-1; D perhaps matches TRBD2 (5 bases). The CDR3 runs 15 residues. The germline V gene has CDR1 SGHTA and CDR2 FQGNSA. Trimming removed 6 bases at V and 1 base at J, with 13 bases between. CDR3 sequence: CASSPSRGSYNEQFF. The CDR3 bases are TGTGCCAGCAGTCCCAGCAGAGGGTCCTACAATGAGCAGTTCTTC.

The rearrangement uses TRBV6-1 and TRBJ1-5, with 7 bases fitting TRBD1. CDR3 length equals 14 residues. Looked up from germline, CDR1 is MNHNS and CDR2 is SASEGT. The V and J ends lost 3 bases and 4 bases, in that order; junction bases with no gene match: 3. The CDR3 loop is CASSEGQRNQPQHF. The CDR3 DNA sequence: TGTGCCAGCAGTGAGGGACAGCGTAATCAGCCCCAGCATTTT.

This clone occurred once. The rearrangement uses TRBV18 and TRBJ2-1, with TRBD2 matching over 10 bases. CDR1 is KGHSH and CDR2 is LQKENI in the germline V gene. The V and J ends lost 1 base and 0 bases, in that order; junction bases with no gene match: 3. This CDR3 is built from 17 residues. CDR3 coding DNA: TGTGCCAGCTCACCACGCCCTAGCGGGAGCTCCTACAATGAGCAGTTCTTC. Protein sequence: CASSPRPSGSSYNEQFF.

V usage is TRBV29-1 and J usage is TRBJ2-2; TRBD2 matches 11 bases. V trimming: 2 bases; J trimming: 6 bases; junction bases outside the gene matches: 8. This CDR3 is 16 amino acids long. The germline V gene encodes CDR1 SQVTM and CDR2 ANQGSEA. The CDR3 DNA is TGCAGCGTTGAAACTTTAGCGGGGGGGCACGCCGGGGAGCTGTTTTTT. Translation: CSVETLAGGHAGELFF.

This clone was detected only once. The CDR3 here is CASSIGAGEGYNEQFF. CDR3 nucleotides: TGTGCCAGTAGTATAGGAGCGGGAGAAGGCTACAATGAGCAGTTCTTC. The rearrangement links TRBV19 to TRBJ2-1; 8 positions agree with TRBD2. V shed 1 base, J shed 3 bases, and the junction held 5 bases outside the gene matches. Germline V CDR1 and CDR2: LNHDA, SQIVND (reference sequence). The CDR3 sequence is 16 residues long.

This sequence joins TRBV15 and TRBJ1-2; tentative D call: TRBD1 (6 bases). Germline CDR1 reads LNHNV; CDR2 reads YYDKDF (reference sequence). The CDR3 totals 15 residues. V lost 0 bases, J lost 5 bases, and 13 bases lay in between. In DNA, the CDR3 is TGTGCCACCAGCAGAGAGATGGACAGCAGATATGGCTACACCTTC. This translates into CATSREMDSRYGYTF.

The chain employs TRBV7-3 and TRBJ2-3; D is unclear. The germline V gene encodes CDR1 SGHTA and CDR2 FQGTGA. V dropped 1 base and J dropped 0 bases, with 5 bases sitting between them. This CDR3 comprises 14 residues. The CDR3 DNA reads as TGTGCCAGCAGCTTAAGTCATAGCACAGATACGCAGTATTTT. This gives the protein CASSLSHSTDTQYF.

This clone appeared a single time. The CDR3 region is CASSTYRVNQPQHF. The CDR3 bases are TGTGCCAGCAGTACCTACAGGGTCAATCAGCCCCAGCATTTT. V usage is TRBV6-5 and J usage is TRBJ1-5; possibly TRBD1 for D (6 bases). The germline V gene has CDR1 MNHEY and CDR2 SVGAGI. The CDR3 runs to 14 residues. Trimming cost V 5 bases and J 3 bases, with 11 bases left between them.

CDR3 coding DNA: TGTGCCAGCAGCCCCCCGGTCCGGACAGGGATCAATCAGCCCCAGCATTTT. Its protein product is CASSPPVRTGINQPQHF. The rearrangement joins TRBV7-9 to TRBJ1-5, with 8 bases fitting TRBD1. Germline values: CDR1 SEHNR, CDR2 FQNEAQ (reference sequence). This CDR3 has 17 amino acids. Trimming at V came to 5 bases and at J to 3 bases, leaving 12 bases not matched to a gene. Together with reference TRBV7-9 and TRBJ1-5, the CDR3 gives the full variable domain: DTGVSQNPRHKITKRGQNVTFRCDPISEHNRLYWYRQTLGQGPEFLTYFQNEAQLEKSRLLSDRFSAERPKGSFSTLEIQRTEQGDSAMYLCASSPPVRTGINQPQHFGDGTRLSIL.

This clone has only one observation. The rearrangement uses TRBV4-1 and TRBJ2-5; D gene uncertain. The germline CDR1 and CDR2 sequences are MGHRA and YSYEKL. The CDR3 spans 14 residues. V lost 7 bases, J lost 4 bases, and 16 bases lay in between. The CDR3 DNA follows: TGCGCCAGCACCATTCCGAGAACCGGAGAGACCCAGTACTTC. Its protein product is CASTIPRTGETQYF.

The chain links TRBV5-1 to TRBJ2-7, with D possibly TRBD1 on 6 matching bases. The V gene's germline CDR1 is SGHRS and CDR2 YFSETQ. This CDR3 comprises 14 residues. V gave up 2 bases and J gave up 3 bases, with 12 bases separating them. In nucleotides, the CDR3 is TGCGCCAGCAGCTTTGACAGGATTAGCTACGAGCAGTACTTC. Translation gives CASSFDRISYEQYF.

The chain is built from TRBV7-2 and TRBJ1-3; TRBD1 matches at 12 bases. The germline gives CDR1 SGHTA, CDR2 FQGNSA. J gave up 10 bases and V 5 bases, and 6 bases lay outside the gene matches. CDR3 length: 14 amino acids. The CDR3 spells CASSHGTGGRTIYF. CDR3 nucleotides: TGTGCCAGCAGCCACGGGACAGGGGGCAGGACCATATATTTT.

The sample holds one count of this clone. The chain links TRBV5-1 to TRBJ2-3; 7 positions agree with TRBD2. The CDR3 runs 15 residues. The V and J ends lost 4 bases and 8 bases, in that order; junction bases with no gene match: 13. Germline CDR1 reads SGHRS; CDR2 reads YFSETQ. CDR3 in DNA: TGCGCCAGCAGCACCGAACCGGGAGGACAATTTACGCAGTATTTT. It specifies CASSTEPGGQFTQYF.

The chain links TRBV7-2 to TRBJ1-2; tentative D call: TRBD1 (6 bases). The germline V gene encodes CDR1 SGHTA and CDR2 FQGNSA. V was pared by 2 bases and J by 4 bases, with 14 bases between. The CDR3 has 15 amino acids. CDR3 nucleotides: TGTGCCAGCAGCTTATTGCCGGGCAGGGGCTATGGCTACACCTTC. Translating it yields CASSLLPGRGYGYTF.

This sequence joins TRBV11-2 and TRBJ2-2; D not resolved. Germline CDR1 is SGHAT and CDR2 is FQNNGV. V gave up 0 bases and J gave up 0 bases, with 5 bases separating them. The CDR3 spans 15 residues. CDR3 protein: CASSLDTANTGELFF. DNA for the CDR3: TGTGCCAGCAGCTTAGATACAGCGAACACCGGGGAGCTGTTTTTT.

This chain uses TRBV28 with TRBJ1-2; unclear D gene. Germline V lookup: CDR1 MDHEN, CDR2 SYDVKM. The CDR3 covers 14 residues. Trimming stripped 7 bases from V and 2 bases from J, with 14 bases between. Written as DNA, the CDR3 is TGTGCCAGCATATCCCCCGGGTACAACTATGGCTACACCTTC. This sequence encodes CASISPGYNYGYTF.

The chain combines TRBV28 with TRBJ2-1; D perhaps matches TRBD2 (6 bases). From germline, CDR1 is MDHEN and CDR2 SYDVKM. This CDR3 spans 15 amino acids. V was cut by 5 bases and J by 0 bases, with 11 bases left in between. DNA of the CDR3: TGTGCCAGCAGTCGGAGGGCCATCTCCTACAATGAGCAGTTCTTC. It codes for CASSRRAISYNEQFF.

The genes are TRBV19 and TRBJ2-1; D uncertain. V lost 4 bases to trimming and J lost 5 bases, with 15 bases between them. The CDR3 totals 15 residues. Germline V lookup: CDR1 LNHDA, CDR2 SQIVND (reference sequence). DNA of the CDR3: TGTGCCAGTAGTACGAGGCAAGCTATAGACAATGAGCAGTTCTTC. It is translated as CASSTRQAIDNEQFF.

The J gene is TRBJ2-5, the V gene TRBV11-2, with D possibly matching TRBD1 (5 bases). The CDR3 runs to 15 residues. In germline, CDR1 is SGHAT, CDR2 FQNNGV. V was shortened by 4 bases and J by 0 bases, with 12 bases between the two germline ends. CDR3 bases: TGTGCCAGCAGCTCACAGGTGATGTACCAAGAGACCCAGTACTTC. Translating gives CASSSQVMYQETQYF.

The rearrangement links TRBV6-1 to TRBJ2-7; the match to TRBD1 covers 8 bases. V dropped 6 bases and J dropped 3; count of bases not matched to a gene: 7. This CDR3 contains 14 residues. The germline V gene has CDR1 MNHNS and CDR2 SASEGT. CDR3 residues: CASSLDRVGYEQYF. CDR3 bases: TGTGCCAGCAGCTTGGACAGGGTAGGCTACGAGCAGTACTTC.

This sequence joins TRBV19 and TRBJ1-3; 8 positions match TRBD1. This CDR3 contains 16 residues. In germline, CDR1 is LNHDA, CDR2 SQIVND (reference sequence). J was trimmed by 2 bases and V by 8 bases; bases with no gene match: 11. In nucleotides, the CDR3 is TGTGCCAGTCAACCCACAGGGGGGTCGGCTGGAAACACCATATATTTT. Its translation is CASQPTGGSAGNTIYF.

The J gene is TRBJ1-1, the V gene TRBV7-9; a possible D gene is TRBD1 (5 bases). Germline V gives CDR1 SEHNR, CDR2 FQNEAQ (reference sequence). Trimming cost V 2 bases and J 3 bases, with 7 bases left between them. This CDR3 contains 13 residues. CDR3 loop: CASSLSRDTEAFF. Written as DNA, the CDR3 is TGTGCCAGCAGCTTATCCAGGGACACTGAAGCTTTCTTT. The variable domain in full, completed from reference TRBV7-9 and TRBJ1-1, reads DTGVSQNPRHKITKRGQNVTFRCDPISEHNRLYWYRQTLGQGPEFLTYFQNEAQLEKSRLLSDRFSAERPKGSFSTLEIQRTEQGDSAMYLCASSLSRDTEAFFGQGTRLTVV.

The chain recombines TRBV11-1 with TRBJ1-1; 8 bases are a match to TRBD1. V shed 6 bases, J shed 4 bases, and the junction held 10 bases outside the gene matches. The CDR3 consists of 15 residues. Germline V lookup: CDR1 SGHAT, CDR2 FQDESV (reference sequence). CDR3 region: CASSLGQGSGTEAFF. DNA of the CDR3: TGTGCCAGCAGTCTTGGACAGGGTAGTGGCACTGAAGCTTTCTTT.